A selection of T cell receptor beta chains follows, all from one sample in a study of cytomegalovirus exposure and HLA in healthy donors. TCRdb keeps only in-frame clones here, not all; method: immunoSEQ multiplex PCR. The sample lists hundreds of thousands of clones; about 90% were seen once. The specimen sequenced was PBMCs. Receptors originate from a man aged 18-30 years in good health and CMV-seropositive. CDR3s include the opening cysteine and the closing phenylalanine or tryptophan. Fields, in order: V gene, J gene, D gene, CDR3 length, clone size, CDR3 protein, CDR3 DNA. The D gene is left open where the match is weak. Some rows mark clone size as missing; the rest say once, few, many or name a class of expanded clone.

TRBV5-1	TRBJ2-3	TRBD1	12	.	CASSEDRVPQYF	TGCGCCAGCAGCGAAGACAGGGTCCCGCAGTATTTT
TRBV29-1	TRBJ2-3	TRBD2	14	.	CSVTTSAWGDTQYF	TGCAGCGTGACCACTAGCGCGTGGGGGGATACGCAGTATTTT
TRBV30	TRBJ2-1	TRBD1	14	.	CAWSRGFRYNEQFF	TGTGCCTGGAGCAGGGGGTTTCGGTACAATGAGCAGTTCTTC
TRBV28	TRBJ1-5	.	14	.	CATNGQPINQPQHF	TGTGCCACGAATGGACAGCCAATCAATCAGCCCCAGCATTTT
TRBV19	TRBJ1-4	.	15	once	CASSQAPRTNEKLFF	TGTGCCAGTAGCCAAGCCCCAAGAACTAATGAAAAACTGTTTTTT
TRBV7-9	TRBJ2-7	TRBD2	15	.	CASSPREGGRYEQYF	TGTGCCAGCAGCCCCCGGGAGGGGGGGAGGTACGAGCAGTACTTC
TRBV2	TRBJ1-3	.	16	.	CASSEGPRAAGNTIYF	TGTGCCAGCAGTGAAGGACCGAGGGCGGCTGGAAACACCATATATTTT
TRBV28	TRBJ1-2	TRBD1	13	.	CASRDRNNYGYTF	TGTGCCAGCAGGGACAGGAATAACTATGGCTACACCTTC
TRBV18	TRBJ2-1	.	13	.	CASSVPGLDEQFF	TGTGCCAGCTCAGTCCCGGGGCTCGATGAGCAGTTCTTC
TRBV6-1	TRBJ1-2	.	14	.	CASSSPGGNYGYTF	TGTGCCAGCAGTAGTCCGGGAGGGAACTATGGCTACACCTTC
TRBV2	TRBJ1-2	.	14	.	CASSEFTGGGGYTF	TGTGCCAGCAGTGAATTCACGGGGGGAGGTGGCTACACCTTC
TRBV28	TRBJ1-2	TRBD1	17	.	CASSFRIGTGFNYGYTF	TGTGCCAGCAGTTTTAGAATCGGGACAGGGTTTAACTATGGCTACACCTTC
TRBV2	TRBJ2-2	TRBD2	16	.	CASSDGLAGNTGELFF	TGTGCCAGCAGTGACGGACTAGCGGGAAACACCGGGGAGCTGTTTTTT
TRBV30	TRBJ2-3	.	14	.	CAWSPRQHTDTQYF	TGTGCCTGGAGTCCGAGACAGCACACAGATACGCAGTATTTT
TRBV7-9	TRBJ2-7	.	15	.	CASSPGWLELYEQYF	TGTGCCAGCAGCCCGGGGTGGTTGGAGCTCTACGAGCAGTACTTC
TRBV6-1	TRBJ2-1	TRBD2	16	.	CASSGGTSGAYNEQFF	TGTGCCAGCAGTGGTGGGACTAGCGGTGCCTACAATGAGCAGTTCTTC
TRBV14	TRBJ1-2	.	14	.	CASSQDPGNYGYTF	TGTGCCAGCAGCCAAGACCCGGGGAACTATGGCTACACCTTC
TRBV29-1	TRBJ2-7	TRBD1	13	.	CSVERGQSNEQYF	TGCAGCGTTGAAAGGGGACAGTCTAACGAGCAGTACTTC
TRBV30	TRBJ1-5	TRBD1	13	.	CACCGQGVKPQHF	TGTGCCTGCTGCGGACAGGGGGTGAAGCCCCAGCATTTT
TRBV14	TRBJ2-7	.	15	few	CASSQGQPDTYEQYF	TGTGCCAGCAGCCAAGGACAGCCTGACACCTACGAGCAGTACTTC
TRBV27	TRBJ2-3	.	17	.	CASSPRLDWSSTDTQYF	TGTGCCAGCAGTCCCCGACTGGACTGGAGCAGCACAGATACGCAGTATTTT
TRBV7-2	TRBJ2-7	.	13	.	CASSLSGSYEQYF	TGTGCCAGCAGCTTGTCAGGGTCCTACGAGCAGTACTTC
TRBV6-5	TRBJ1-1	.	14	.	CASSYRAQATEAFF	TGTGCCAGCAGTTACCGGGCCCAGGCCACTGAAGCTTTCTTT
TRBV5-1	TRBJ2-1	TRBD2	16	.	CASSTGLAGIQDEQFF	TGCGCCAGCAGCACCGGACTAGCTGGCATTCAGGATGAGCAGTTCTTC
TRBV5-1	TRBJ2-2	TRBD1	16	.	CASSLAGTGAFVELFF	TGCGCCAGCAGCTTGGCGGGGACAGGGGCCTTCGTGGAGCTGTTTTTT
TRBV6-5	TRBJ2-1	.	11	once	CASRGRGEQFF	TGTGCCAGCAGGGGGCGCGGGGAGCAGTTCTTC
TRBV19	TRBJ2-1	TRBD2	16	.	CASSSIAGLSGNEQFF	TGTGCCAGTAGTTCAATAGCGGGGCTGAGTGGAAATGAGCAGTTCTTC
TRBV5-1	TRBJ1-1	.	17	.	CASSLGGSRTGNTEAFF	TGCGCCAGCAGCTTGGGAGGCTCGCGTACCGGGAACACTGAAGCTTTCTTT
TRBV4-1	TRBJ1-5	TRBD1	15	.	CASSHGTGGNQPQHF	TGCGCCAGCAGCCACGGGACAGGGGGTAATCAGCCCCAGCATTTT
TRBV9	TRBJ2-5	TRBD1	15	.	CASSSRTGHGETQYF	TGTGCCAGCAGCTCCAGGACAGGGCATGGCGAGACCCAGTACTTC
TRBV6-5	TRBJ2-7	.	14	.	CASSYSARDYEQYF	TGTGCCAGCAGTTACTCGGCCAGGGATTACGAGCAGTACTTC
TRBV2	TRBJ1-5	.	12	.	CASSVTGQPQHF	TGTGCCAGCAGCGTGACAGGACAGCCCCAGCATTTT
TRBV28	TRBJ2-3	.	15	.	CASSLLAEGTDTQYF	TGTGCCAGCAGTTTATTAGCGGAGGGGACAGATACGCAGTATTTT
TRBV19	TRBJ1-4	.	14	.	CASSARDTDEKLFF	TGTGCCAGTAGTGCCCGGGACACTGACGAAAAACTGTTTTTT
TRBV13	TRBJ2-1	TRBD2	14	.	CASSHQRGYNEQFF	TGTGCCAGCAGCCACCAGCGGGGATACAATGAGCAGTTCTTC
TRBV5-1	TRBJ2-1	.	15	.	CASSMLWGNYNEQFF	TGCGCCAGCAGCATGCTTTGGGGAAACTACAATGAGCAGTTCTTC
TRBV10-3	TRBJ1-5	.	13	.	CATRDSGNQPQHF	TGTGCCACCCGGGACTCTGGCAATCAGCCCCAGCATTTT
TRBV5-1	TRBJ2-2	.	15	.	CASSSRDTNTGELFF	TGCGCCAGCAGCTCCCGGGACACCAATACCGGGGAGCTGTTTTTT
TRBV5-1	TRBJ1-4	.	16	.	CASSLGEGFPGEKLFF	TGCGCCAGCAGCTTGGGTGAGGGATTTCCGGGTGAAAAACTGTTTTTT
TRBV11-2	TRBJ2-7	.	15	.	CASSLGFYGSYEQYF	TGTGCCAGCAGCTTAGGCTTTTATGGCTCCTACGAGCAGTACTTC